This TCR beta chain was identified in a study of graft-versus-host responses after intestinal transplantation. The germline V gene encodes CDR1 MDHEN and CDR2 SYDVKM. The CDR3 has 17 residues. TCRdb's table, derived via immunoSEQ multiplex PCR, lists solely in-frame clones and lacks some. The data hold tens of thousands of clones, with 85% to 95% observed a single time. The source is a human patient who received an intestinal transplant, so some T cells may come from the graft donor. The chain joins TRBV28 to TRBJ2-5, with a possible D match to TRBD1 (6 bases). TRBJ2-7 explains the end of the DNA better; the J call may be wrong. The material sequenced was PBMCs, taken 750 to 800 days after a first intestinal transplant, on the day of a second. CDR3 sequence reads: CASSYLTGVKVSYEQYF. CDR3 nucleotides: TGTGCCAGCAGTTATTTGACAGGCGTCAAAGTCTCCTACGAGCAGTACTTC.